What follows are 11 T cell receptor beta chains derived from one specimen sequenced in a study of blood T cell repertoires in COVID-19. Sequenced by immunoSEQ multiplex PCR; TCRdb stores in-frame clones only, minus some. This table holds 100,000 to 150,000 clones, roughly four fifths found once. The sequenced sample was peripheral blood. Every receptor here comes from a human donor in a cohort sampled during active COVID-19.

Only one count was recorded for this clone. The chain combines TRBV13 with TRBJ1-2, with D unresolved. CDR1 and CDR2 from the germline V gene are PRHDT and FYEKMQ (reference sequence). Deletions cut 5 bases from V and 3 bases from J, with 16 bases between. The CDR3 has 15 residues. The CDR3 region has the DNA TGTGCCAGCAGCGCACAACAGTCTTCTTACTATGGCTACACCTTC. Amino acid sequence: CASSAQQSSYYGYTF.

The chain recombines TRBV14 with TRBJ2-7; 12 bases are a match to TRBD2. This CDR3 comprises 18 residues. Losses at the gene ends were 1 base for V and 4 bases for J; bases not matched to a gene: 11. CDR1 and CDR2 from the germline V gene are SGHDN and FVKESK. Here the CDR3 reads CASSQGPSGRGRSYEQYF. Here the CDR3 DNA reads TGTGCCAGCAGCCAAGGGCCTAGCGGGAGGGGAAGATCGTACGAGCAGTACTTC.

This chain uses TRBV25-1 with TRBJ2-3; maybe TRBD2 (5 bases). CDR3 length equals 14 residues. Germline V lookup: CDR1 MGHDK, CDR2 SYGVNS. The V and J ends lost 1 base and 5 bases respectively, with 10 bases between them. The CDR3 reads CASSELGGRDTQYF. The CDR3 DNA sequence: TGTGCCAGCAGTGAATTAGGTGGGAGAGATACGCAGTATTTT.

This rearrangement joins TRBV2 to TRBJ2-7, with 7 bases that match TRBD2. Germline V gives CDR1 SNHLY, CDR2 FYNNEI. The CDR3 runs to 13 residues. Losses at the gene ends were 7 bases for V and 0 bases for J; bases not matched to a gene: 3. CDR3 sequence: CASTKRDSYEQYF. The CDR3 DNA reads as TGTGCCAGCACGAAGCGGGACTCCTACGAGCAGTACTTC.

The rearrangement links TRBV21-1 to TRBJ2-7; the D call in the table, TRBD2, was not verified against the DNA. TRBV21-1 is a pseudogene segment. The CDR3 consists of 13 residues. CDR3 sequence: CASRPDGGYEQYF. For the CDR3, the DNA is TGTGCCAGCAGGCCTGACGGAGGCTACGAGCAGTACTTC.

This chain joins TRBV29-1 and TRBJ2-5; the match to TRBD1 covers 8 bases. Trimming cost V 6 bases and J 1 base; bases outside gene matches: 7. Germline V gene sequence: CDR1 SQVTM, CDR2 ANQGSEA. This CDR3 has 14 residues. The CDR3 here is CSVPRGQGQETQYF. Written as DNA, the CDR3 is TGCAGCGTCCCCAGAGGACAGGGCCAAGAGACCCAGTACTTC.

V gene TRBV11-2 combines with J gene TRBJ1-2, with 7 bases lining up with TRBD1. Germline V gives CDR1 SGHAT, CDR2 FQNNGV. The V gene end was trimmed by 5 bases and the J gene end by 4 bases; junction bases not matched to a gene: 19. The CDR3 runs to 18 residues. For the CDR3, the DNA is TGTGCCAGCAGCCAAACCGTTCGCAGGGGCAGGGACAGCTATGGCTACACCTTC. The encoded protein is CASSQTVRRGRDSYGYTF.

The chain is built from TRBV6-1 and TRBJ2-7; 12 nucleotides match TRBD1. This CDR3 region has 14 residues. From germline, CDR1 is MNHNS and CDR2 SASEGT. Losses at the gene ends were 3 bases for V and 6 bases for J; bases not matched to a gene: 3. The CDR3 bases are TGTGCCAGCAGTGACCGGGACAGGGGGCTCGAGCAGTACTTC. Amino acids: CASSDRDRGLEQYF.

V usage is TRBV24-1 and J usage is TRBJ2-7; D is undetermined. The CDR3 sequence is 14 residues long. The germline gives CDR1 KGHDR, CDR2 SFDVKD. Trimming removed 3 bases at V and 4 bases at J, with 12 bases between. In DNA form, the CDR3 reads TGTGCCACCAGTGATGACAATCTTGGTTACGAGCAGTACTTC. It encodes CATSDDNLGYEQYF.

The V and J genes are TRBV5-1 and TRBJ2-7; D is uncertain. Germline CDR1 is SGHRS and CDR2 is YFSETQ. V lost 4 bases to trimming and J lost 5 bases, with 13 bases between them. The CDR3 has 13 residues. CDR3 loop: CASSPKITDEQYF. DNA of the CDR3: TGCGCCAGCAGCCCGAAGATTACGGACGAGCAGTACTTC.

The chain uses TRBV4-1 and TRBJ1-2; a possible D gene is TRBD1 (6 bases). CDR1 is MGHRA and CDR2 is YSYEKL in the germline V gene. This CDR3 is built from 11 residues. Trimming cost V 3 bases and J 8 bases, with 7 bases left between them. As DNA, the CDR3 is TGCGCCAGCAGCCAGGGGGCCGGCTACACCTTC. Protein product: CASSQGAGYTF.